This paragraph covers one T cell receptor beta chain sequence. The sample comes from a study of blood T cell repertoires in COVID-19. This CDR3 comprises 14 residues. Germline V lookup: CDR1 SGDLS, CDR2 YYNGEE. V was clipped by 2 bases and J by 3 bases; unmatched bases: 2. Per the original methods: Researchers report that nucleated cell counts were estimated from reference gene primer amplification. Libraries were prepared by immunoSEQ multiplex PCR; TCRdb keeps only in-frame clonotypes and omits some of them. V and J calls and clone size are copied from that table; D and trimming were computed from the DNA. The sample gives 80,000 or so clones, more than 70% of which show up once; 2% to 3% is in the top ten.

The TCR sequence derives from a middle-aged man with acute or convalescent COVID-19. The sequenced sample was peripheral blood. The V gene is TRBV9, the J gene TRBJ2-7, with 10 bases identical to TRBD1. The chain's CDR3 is CASSVGTGDYEQYF. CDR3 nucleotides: TGTGCCAGCAGCGTCGGGACAGGGGACTACGAGCAGTACTTC.